The entry below describes one T cell receptor (beta chain). The authors' processing: For nucleated cells, counts were estimated from reference gene primer amplification. The protocol was immunoSEQ multiplex PCR, while the TCRdb copy is restricted to in-frame clones and leaves out a portion. The V and J calls and clone size were taken over from that table, and D and trimming were inferred from the DNA. In the table there are approximately 170,000 clones, around 82% of which are singletons. The sample comes from a study of blood T cell repertoires in COVID-19. About the study: Sites in the United States, Italy and Spain provided acute and convalescent COVID-19 samples. The cDNA or gDNA used as material had been derived from T cells, B-cell-depleted T cells, or PBMCs.

CDR1 WNHNN and CDR2 SYGVQD come from the germline V gene (reference sequence). The V and J ends lost 1 base and 2 bases, in that order; junction bases with no gene match: 6. This CDR3 comprises 16 residues. Sequences were obtained from peripheral blood. The source of this sequence is a human donor with acute or convalescent COVID-19. The donor label of this sample is uncertain. The chain recombines TRBV10-1 with TRBJ2-3; 7 nucleotides agree with TRBD2. The CDR3 DNA reads as TGCGCCAGCAGTGAGTTTACTAGCGCTGCCACAGATACGCAGTATTTT. This codes for CASSEFTSAATDTQYF.